The 22 T cell receptor beta chains reported below all come from one sample, sequenced in a study of Ad26.COV2.S vaccination and SARS-CoV-2 variants. Treatment meaning: about 20 received Ad26.COV2.S at low or high dose, single or two shots; several received placebo; per-sample allocation not given. Sample collection was performed on day 63 after the first vaccine or placebo injection. Libraries were prepared by immunoSEQ multiplex PCR; TCRdb keeps only in-frame clonotypes and omits some of them. The sample shows over 400,000 clones, roughly 90% of them seen only once. The input for sequencing was peripheral blood, taken in a trial of Ad26.COV2.S vaccine versus placebo. The receptors were sampled from a person aged 18-65 years who received the Ad26.COV2.S COVID-19 vaccine or a placebo.

The chain employs TRBV9 and TRBJ1-5; TRBD1 is a possible D gene (5 bases). V was cut by 2 bases and J by 3 bases, with 12 bases left in between. The germline V gene has CDR1 SGDLS and CDR2 YYNGEE. The CDR3 spans 15 residues. CDR3 DNA sequence: TGTGCCAGCAGCGTCCCTCGGACATTCAATCAGCCCCAGCATTTT. This gives the protein CASSVPRTFNQPQHF.

The chain recombines TRBV19 with TRBJ2-1, with TRBD2 matching over 8 bases. The germline V gene encodes CDR1 LNHDA and CDR2 SQIVND (reference sequence). The CDR3 totals 15 residues. V shed 6 bases, J shed 4 bases, and the junction held 8 bases outside the gene matches. Here the CDR3 DNA reads TGTGCCAGTAGGTTAGCGGGGAGTCCTTACAATGAGCAGTTCTTC. Translated, it gives CASRLAGSPYNEQFF.

CDR3 residues: CASSLKGPNQPQHF. The CDR3 region has the DNA TGTGCCAGCAGTTTAAAGGGGCCTAATCAGCCCCAGCATTTT. The chain carries TRBV27 and TRBJ1-5; tentative D call: TRBD1 (5 bases). CDR3 size: 14 residues. Germline lookup yields CDR1 MNHEY and CDR2 SMNVEV (reference sequence). Trimming pared 2 bases from V and 4 bases from J, leaving 9 bases between.

V gene TRBV12-3 or TRBV12-4 combines with J gene TRBJ1-2; possibly TRBD1 for D (5 bases). CDR3 length: 11 residues. The V and J ends lost 3 bases and 7 bases respectively, with 6 bases between them. The CDR3 DNA follows: TGTGCCAGCAGTTTCGGGGGTGGCTACACCTTC. As protein: CASSFGGGYTF.

V is TRBV2 and J is TRBJ2-5; D is perhaps TRBD1 (6 bases). Germline V gene sequence: CDR1 SNHLY, CDR2 FYNNEI. CDR3 size: 13 residues. V lost 10 bases to trimming and J lost 4 bases, with 16 bases between them. DNA for the CDR3: TGTGCCAACGGCCCAGGGGTGGGAGAGACCCAGTACTTC. Its translation is CANGPGVGETQYF.

The J gene is TRBJ2-7, the V gene TRBV3-1 (or the pseudogene TRBV3-2), with D maybe TRBD1 (5 bases). This CDR3 contains 14 residues. Per the germline V gene, CDR1 is LGHDT and CDR2 is YNNKEL (reference sequence). V gave up 3 bases and J gave up 2 bases, with 11 bases separating them. The CDR3 protein is CASSHGHRTYEQYF. CDR3 DNA: TGTGCCAGCAGCCATGGACATCGGACCTACGAGCAGTACTTC.

CDR3 loop: CASSVTSGRNMNTEAFF. The DNA for the CDR3 is TGTGCCAGCAGCGTAACTTCAGGGCGGAACATGAACACTGAAGCTTTCTTT. The J gene is TRBJ1-1, the V gene TRBV9; TRBD1 might be the D (5 bases). This CDR3 is built from 17 residues. Trimming removed 1 base from V and 0 bases from J, with 16 bases in between. The V gene's germline CDR1 is SGDLS and CDR2 YYNGEE.

The chain joins TRBV30 to TRBJ1-1, with no clear D. Germline V gene lookup returns CDR1 GTSNPN and CDR2 SVGIG (reference sequence). The CDR3 has 13 residues. Trimming pared 2 bases from V and 0 bases from J, leaving 7 bases between. This CDR3 reads CAWSTGMNTEAFF. CDR3 DNA sequence: TGTGCCTGGAGTACGGGCATGAACACTGAAGCTTTCTTT.

This clone appeared once. The chain carries TRBV11-2 and TRBJ2-1, with TRBD1 matching over 7 bases. J was trimmed by 1 base and V by 5 bases; bases with no gene match: 5. Germline lookup yields CDR1 SGHAT and CDR2 FQNNGV. The CDR3 is 15 residues long. This chain's CDR3 is CASSANRGSYNEQFF. Written as DNA, the CDR3 is TGTGCCAGCAGCGCAAACAGGGGATCCTACAATGAGCAGTTCTTC. Full variable domain (rest looked up from reference TRBV11-2 and TRBJ2-1): EAGVAQSPRYKIIEKRQSVAFWCNPISGHATLYWYQQILGQGPKLLIQFQNNGVVDDSQLPKDRFSAERLKGVDSTLKIQPAKLEDSAVYLCASSANRGSYNEQFFGPGTRLTVL.

The chain carries TRBV21-1 and TRBJ2-5; the table's D call of TRBD1 was not tested on the DNA. TRBV21-1 constitutes a pseudogene. The CDR3 runs 16 residues. This CDR3 reads CASSYRGCLKGETQYF. The CDR3 DNA reads as TGTGCCAGCAGCTACAGGGGTTGTCTAAAGGGAGAGACCCAGTACTTC.

V is TRBV15 and J is TRBJ1-2, with D possibly TRBD1 on 5 matching bases. This CDR3 spans 15 amino acids. Germline assignment: CDR1 LNHNV and CDR2 YYDKDF (reference sequence). V lost 2 bases, J lost 8 bases, and 18 bases lay in between. The CDR3 loop reads CATSRTTGSMYGYTF. CDR3 DNA: TGTGCCACCAGCAGAACCACAGGCAGCATGTACGGCTACACCTTC.

Details on this clone: In the same sample, other DNA sequences code for this CDR3. The chain carries TRBV12-3 or TRBV12-4 and TRBJ2-5, with unresolved D. The CDR3 has 11 residues. The V gene lost 6 bases and the J gene lost 4 bases, with 6 bases spanning the gap. CDR3 in amino acids: CASSFRETQYF. For the CDR3, the DNA is TGTGCCAGCAGCTTCAGAGAGACCCAGTACTTC.

V usage is TRBV5-6 and J usage is TRBJ2-7, with 9 bases that match TRBD2. The germline V gene encodes CDR1 SGHDT and CDR2 YYEEEE. The CDR3 extends over 14 amino acids. V lost 7 bases and J lost 6; bases outside the gene matches: 11. The CDR3 sequence: CASQRRGGALEQYF. The CDR3 DNA follows: TGTGCCAGCCAACGACGCGGGGGGGCTCTCGAGCAGTACTTC.

The chain combines TRBV4-3 with TRBJ1-2; D might be TRBD1 (5 bases). The CDR3 spans 15 residues. V was cut by 1 base and J by 3 bases, with 12 bases left in between. Germline V CDR1 and CDR2: LGHNA, YSLEER. Here the CDR3 reads CASSQAHDRHYGYTF. The DNA of the CDR3 is TGCGCCAGCAGCCAAGCACATGACAGACACTATGGCTACACCTTC.

J is TRBJ2-1 and V is TRBV7-9; maybe TRBD2 (5 bases). The CDR3 is 15 residues long. Looked up from germline, CDR1 is SEHNR and CDR2 is FQNEAQ (reference sequence). Trimming shortened V by 5 bases and J by 4 bases, and 15 bases separated the two germline ends. The CDR3 is CASSGGQDLYNEQFF. The CDR3, as DNA: TGTGCCAGCAGCGGCGGGCAGGACCTTTACAATGAGCAGTTCTTC.

This rearrangement joins TRBV7-9 to TRBJ1-2; D is ambiguous. The germline CDR1 and CDR2 sequences are SEHNR and FQNEAQ (reference sequence). This CDR3 is built from 14 residues. V shed 7 bases and J shed 1 base, with 13 bases lying between them. CDR3 sequence reads: CASTPAEDNYGYTF. Written as DNA, the CDR3 is TGTGCCAGCACCCCAGCTGAGGATAACTATGGCTACACCTTC. The variable domain in full, completed from reference TRBV7-9 and TRBJ1-2, reads DTGVSQNPRHKITKRGQNVTFRCDPISEHNRLYWYRQTLGQGPEFLTYFQNEAQLEKSRLLSDRFSAERPKGSFSTLEIQRTEQGDSAMYLCASTPAEDNYGYTFGSGTRLTVV.

This rearrangement joins TRBV20-1 to TRBJ1-2, with D possibly matching TRBD1 (6 bases). V lost 3 bases, J lost 4 bases, and 12 bases lay in between. The germline V gene encodes CDR1 DFQATT and CDR2 SNEGSKA (reference sequence). This CDR3 has 13 residues. The CDR3 loop reads CSASLGAGYGYTF. For the CDR3, the DNA is TGCAGTGCTAGTCTGGGGGCGGGCTATGGCTACACCTTC.

Note on this clone: Other DNA sequences from this sample encode an identical CDR3 as well. V is TRBV20-1 and J is TRBJ2-5; no definite D call. Germline lookup yields CDR1 DFQATT and CDR2 SNEGSKA (reference sequence). The CDR3 extends over 11 amino acids. The germline V and J ends were trimmed by 0 bases and 4 bases, with 3 bases remaining between them. The CDR3 bases are TGCAGTGCTAGAGACCGAGAGACCCAGTACTTC. Translating it yields CSARDRETQYF.

This clone turned up a few times. The V call is TRBV3-1 (or the pseudogene TRBV3-2), the J call TRBJ2-1; D unresolved. The germline gives CDR1 LGHDT, CDR2 YNNKEL (reference sequence). The CDR3 loop spans 15 amino acids. Trimming left V 3 bases short and J 0 bases short, with 9 bases between. CDR3 region: CASSHSPGSYNEQFF. In nucleotides, the CDR3 is TGTGCCAGCAGCCATTCTCCGGGCTCCTACAATGAGCAGTTCTTC.

The chain has TRBV9 and TRBJ1-1; no definite D call. This CDR3 is built from 14 residues. From germline, CDR1 is SGDLS and CDR2 YYNGEE. The V end lost 0 bases, the J end lost 1 base, and 7 bases lay between the germline ends. Here the CDR3 DNA reads TGTGCCAGCAGCGTAGAGGCGGCGAACACTGAAGCTTTCTTT. It is translated as CASSVEAANTEAFF.

The chain links TRBV10-3 to TRBJ1-6; D uncertain. The CDR3 length is 15 residues. V lost 2 bases and J 7 bases, leaving 12 bases between the germline ends. Germline CDR1 reads ENHRY; CDR2 reads SYGVKD. The CDR3 sequence is CAISEVTLGNSPLHF. The CDR3 region has the DNA TGTGCCATCAGTGAGGTCACCTTGGGAAATTCACCCCTCCACTTT.

This chain uses TRBV7-9 with TRBJ1-1; no reliable D call. Germline CDR1 SEHNR, CDR2 FQNEAQ (reference sequence). Trimming left V 5 bases short and J 1 base short, with 8 bases between. The CDR3 contains 13 residues. CDR3 DNA: TGTGCCAGCAGCGTCCGACAGAACACTGAAGCTTTCTTT. Translated: CASSVRQNTEAFF.